Presented here are 8 T cell receptor beta chains from one specimen sequenced in a study of radiotherapy plus CTLA-4 blockade in lung cancer listed by TCRdb under 2018. Libraries were prepared through the immunoSEQ multiplex PCR assay. TCRdb re-hosts the immuneACCESS table, in-frame sequences only. Its copies lack some clones; in the studies checked, an unresolved V gene accounts for under half of them, and the cause for the rest is not known. In this sample the table shows tens of thousands of clones, approximately 86% of which occur a single time. The ten largest clones add up to around 15% of the sample. Sequenced material: peripheral blood, taken from a patient treated with radiotherapy plus ipilimumab. The receptors derive from a human donor with non-small cell lung cancer that progressed on radiotherapy plus ipilimumab.

The chain couples TRBV2 to TRBJ1-1; a possible D gene is TRBD1 (5 bases). V dropped 6 bases and J dropped 0 bases, with 11 bases sitting between them. The CDR3 has 14 amino acids. The germline CDR1 and CDR2 sequences are SNHLY and FYNNEI. The CDR3 sequence: CASSAGLVNTEAFF. CDR3 in DNA: TGTGCCAGCAGCGCAGGGTTGGTGAACACTGAAGCTTTCTTT.

This clone appeared once. The chain employs TRBV27 and TRBJ1-5; 10 bases fit TRBD1. The CDR3 loop spans 15 amino acids. CDR1 MNHEY and CDR2 SMNVEV come from the germline V gene (reference sequence). Trimming at V came to 4 bases and at J to 7 bases, leaving 7 bases not matched to a gene. In DNA, the CDR3 is TGTGCCAGCAGTTCGACAGGGGGCGCAGGACAGCCCCAGCATTTT. Translation: CASSSTGGAGQPQHF.

V is TRBV12-5 and J is TRBJ1-2; the D is unclear. Germline lookup yields CDR1 LGHNT and CDR2 FRNRAP. This CDR3 contains 12 residues. V dropped 0 bases and J dropped 8 bases, with 7 bases sitting between them. This chain's CDR3 is CASGLVTEGYTF. CDR3 DNA: TGTGCTAGTGGTTTGGTCACGGAAGGCTACACCTTC.

The chain employs TRBV6-6 and TRBJ1-1, with 7 bases fitting TRBD1. Looked up from germline, CDR1 is MNHNY and CDR2 is SVGAGI (reference sequence). J was trimmed by 1 base and V by 11 bases; bases with no gene match: 10. The CDR3 totals 14 residues. DNA of the CDR3: TGTGCCGGGACTACAGGGGTGGCGAACACTGAAGCTTTCTTT. It translates to CAGTTGVANTEAFF.

The DNA of the CDR3 is TGTGCCAGCAGCGTGGCTCCTAGCGGGGGAGCCTACGAGCAGTACTTC. It codes for CASSVAPSGGAYEQYF. The V gene is TRBV9, the J gene TRBJ2-7, with TRBD2 matching 10 bases. The CDR3 is made up of 16 amino acids. The V gene's germline CDR1 is SGDLS and CDR2 YYNGEE. The V and J ends lost 2 bases and 2 bases, in that order; junction bases with no gene match: 7. The complete variable domain, with remaining parts taken from reference TRBV9 and TRBJ2-7, reads DSGVTQTPKHLITATGQRVTLRCSPRSGDLSVYWYQQSLDQGLQFLIQYYNGEERAKGNILERFSAQQFPDLHSELNLSSLELGDSALYFCASSVAPSGGAYEQYFGPGTRLTVT.

The rearrangement uses TRBV5-4 and TRBJ2-7; 7 positions agree with TRBD1. Trimming cost V 5 bases and J 4 bases; bases outside gene matches: 12. CDR3 size: 15 residues. Germline-derived CDR1 and CDR2 are SGHNT and YYREEE (reference sequence). CDR3 in amino acids: CASSVPGTEDYEQYF. CDR3 in DNA: TGTGCCAGCAGTGTGCCCGGGACAGAGGATTACGAGCAGTACTTC.

The gene calls are TRBV6-1 and TRBJ2-7; D gene unclear. There are 14 residues in the CDR3. Trimming stripped 6 bases from V and 2 bases from J, with 14 bases between. Per the germline V gene, CDR1 is MNHNS and CDR2 is SASEGT. This chain's CDR3 is CASRVTVPTYEQYF. The CDR3 coding sequence is TGTGCCAGCAGGGTTACGGTTCCCACCTACGAGCAGTACTTC.

The chain carries TRBV7-2 and TRBJ1-3; a possible D gene is TRBD1 (5 bases). From germline, CDR1 is SGHTA and CDR2 FQGNSA. The V end lost 0 bases, the J end lost 7 bases, and 16 bases lay between the germline ends. The CDR3 has 16 residues. The CDR3 nucleotides are TGTGCCAGCAGCTTAGCCGGGGGGTCCTACCAGAACACCATATATTTT. Its protein is CASSLAGGSYQNTIYF.